The 25 T cell receptor beta chains below come from one sample, sequenced in a study of PD-1 blockade in classical Hodgkin lymphoma. Assay: immunoSEQ multiplex PCR; the TCRdb copy retains only in-frame clones and omits some. The sample includes 40,000 to 55,000 clones, approximately 80% of them seen just once. The time point denotes: cycle 4 day 1 (C4D1), after about 6 weeks of nivolumab. All patients experienced relapse after autologous stem cell transplantation, and brentuximab vedotin exposure was variable. Sample: peripheral blood mononuclear cells (PBMCs), taken before the fourth cycle of nivolumab. These receptors were collected from a human donor with classical Hodgkin lymphoma.

The J gene is TRBJ2-3, the V gene TRBV27; tentative D call: TRBD2 (7 bases). V lost 4 bases and J 6 bases, leaving 26 bases between the germline ends. This CDR3 region has 18 residues. CDR1 is MNHEY and CDR2 is SMNVEV in the germline V gene (reference sequence). DNA of the CDR3: TGTGCCAGCAGTTCGTCCCCTTCGTCGGGGGGCCAAAGGGATACGCAGTATTTT. Translated, it gives CASSSSPSSGGQRDTQYF.

This chain connects TRBV27 to TRBJ2-7; no reliable D call. Per the germline V gene, CDR1 is MNHEY and CDR2 is SMNVEV (reference sequence). The CDR3 has 14 residues. V lost 5 bases and J 1 base, leaving 12 bases between the germline ends. The CDR3 DNA reads as TGTGCCAGCAGTCGGGCCACCCTTTCCTACGAGCAGTACTTC. Protein product: CASSRATLSYEQYF.

The chain recombines TRBV19 with TRBJ1-2, with TRBD1 identical over 7 bases. Germline lookup yields CDR1 LNHDA and CDR2 SQIVND (reference sequence). The V segment lost 6 bases and the J segment 6 bases; nucleotides outside the gene matches: 13. CDR3 length: 15 residues. The CDR3 region is CASSFNEGAEDGYTF. The CDR3 DNA sequence: TGTGCCAGTAGCTTTAATGAGGGGGCAGAGGATGGCTACACCTTC.

V and J are TRBV5-8 and TRBJ2-1; D is perhaps TRBD2 (6 bases). CDR1 SGHTS and CDR2 YDEGEE come from the germline V gene. V lost 3 bases, J lost 15 bases, and 19 bases lay in between. This CDR3 is 13 amino acids long. CDR3 nucleotide sequence: TGTGCCAGCAGCTGGGGAGGTGGGATGAGTGGGTTCTTC. This codes for CASSWGGGMSGFF.

In DNA form, the CDR3 reads TGTGCCAGCAGCAAACGTGAGGACAGATACAATGAGCAGTTCTTC. Amino acids: CASSKREDRYNEQFF. The genes are TRBV21-1 and TRBJ2-1; the table names TRBD1, a call not compared with the DNA. TRBV21-1 is a listed pseudogene. The CDR3 totals 15 residues.

This rearrangement joins TRBV11-1 to TRBJ2-7; TRBD1 is a possible D gene (5 bases). The CDR3 loop spans 14 amino acids. With 5 bases removed from V and 0 bases from J, the gap between germline ends came to 11 bases. CDR1 is SGHAT and CDR2 is FQDESV in the germline V gene (reference sequence). CDR3 in amino acids: CASSPTTDSYEQYF. The CDR3 nucleotides read TGTGCCAGCAGCCCGACGACAGACTCCTACGAGCAGTACTTC.

The J gene is TRBJ1-4, the V gene TRBV5-1; the D is unclear. The CDR3 extends over 16 amino acids. The V end was cut by 0 bases, the J end by 0 bases, with 9 bases between. The V gene's germline CDR1 is SGHRS and CDR2 YFSETQ. The CDR3 DNA reads TGCGCCAGCAGCTTGGGAACAGAGGCAACTAATGAAAAACTGTTTTTT. This encodes CASSLGTEATNEKLFF.

The chain couples TRBV2 to TRBJ2-2, with 9 bases matching TRBD1. V lost 9 bases, J lost 1 base, and 6 bases stayed unmatched. The CDR3 totals 15 residues. CDR1 SNHLY and CDR2 FYNNEI come from the germline V gene. The CDR3 loop reads CARNPDRGNTGELFF. The DNA of the CDR3 is TGTGCCAGGAATCCGGACAGGGGGAACACCGGGGAGCTGTTTTTT.

CDR3 nucleotide sequence: TGTGCCAGCCAGGGGGTCATGAACACTGAAGCTTTCTTT. It is translated as CASQGVMNTEAFF. The chain carries TRBV11-3 and TRBJ1-1; 7 positions agree with TRBD1. This CDR3 has 13 residues. Trimming at V came to 8 bases and at J to 0 bases, leaving 3 bases not matched to a gene. CDR1 is SGHNT and CDR2 is YENEEA in the germline V gene.

This rearrangement joins TRBV19 to TRBJ2-3; D possibly corresponds to TRBD1 (6 bases). Germline lookup yields CDR1 LNHDA and CDR2 SQIVND (reference sequence). V lost 4 bases and J lost 6, with 17 bases in between. CDR3 length equals 15 residues. CDR3 sequence reads: CASSSGLARGDTQYF. In DNA, the CDR3 is TGTGCCAGTAGTAGTGGGCTGGCCAGGGGTGATACGCAGTATTTT.

The chain couples TRBV12-5 to TRBJ2-7; D is possibly TRBD2 (6 bases). V was trimmed by 6 bases and J by 6 bases, leaving 15 bases between them. The CDR3 length is 13 residues. The germline V gene encodes CDR1 LGHNT and CDR2 FRNRAP. The chain's CDR3 is CASGFGEAREQYF. The CDR3 DNA reads as TGTGCTAGTGGGTTTGGGGAGGCTCGCGAGCAGTACTTC.

As DNA, the CDR3 is TGCGCCAGCAGCCAAGAACGAGGGACCACAGATACGCAGTATTTT. Its protein is CASSQERGTTDTQYF. V usage is TRBV4-3 and J usage is TRBJ2-3, with D possibly being TRBD1 or TRBD2 (5 bases each). V was trimmed by 0 bases and J by 2 bases, leaving 9 bases between them. Germline CDR1 and CDR2: LGHNA and YSLEER. This CDR3 is 15 amino acids long.

This chain connects TRBV29-1 to TRBJ1-1; perhaps TRBD1 as D (6 bases). Trimming removed 7 bases from V and 1 base from J, with 10 bases in between. The germline gives CDR1 SQVTM, CDR2 ANQGSEA. The CDR3 contains 12 residues. In DNA form, the CDR3 reads TGCAGCGACCTGACAGGGAACACTGAAGCTTTCTTT. It specifies CSDLTGNTEAFF. Full variable domain (remainder filled in from reference TRBV29-1 and TRBJ1-1): SAVISQKPSRDICQRGTSLTIQCQVDSQVTMMFWYRQQPGQSLTLIATANQGSEATYESGFVIDKFPISRPNLTFSTLTVSNMSPEDSSIYLCSDLTGNTEAFFGQGTRLTVV.

This clone occurred once. The chain has TRBV9 and TRBJ2-2, with unresolved D. The CDR3 sequence is 14 residues long. Germline V gene data show CDR1 as SGDLS and CDR2 as YYNGEE. Trimming left V 2 bases short and J 1 base short, with 6 bases between. This CDR3 is CASSVGRNTGELFF. In DNA, the CDR3 is TGTGCCAGCAGCGTCGGCAGGAACACCGGGGAGCTGTTTTTT.

The V and J genes are TRBV9 and TRBJ1-2; D may be TRBD1 (6 bases). From germline, CDR1 is SGDLS and CDR2 YYNGEE. V was cut by 4 bases and J by 0 bases, with 16 bases left in between. This CDR3 contains 16 residues. The CDR3 nucleotides are TGTGCCAGCAGCCCGGACAGTTATACCTCTAACTATGGCTACACCTTC. This codes for CASSPDSYTSNYGYTF.

The chain recombines TRBV18 with TRBJ1-4; D is unclear. The CDR3 is made up of 16 amino acids. Looked up from germline, CDR1 is KGHSH and CDR2 is LQKENI. Trimming cost V 2 bases and J 0 bases, with 10 bases left between them. The CDR3 loop is CASSPNTVSTNEKLFF. The CDR3 region has the DNA TGTGCCAGCTCACCAAATACAGTCTCAACTAATGAAAAACTGTTTTTT.

The V and J genes are TRBV7-2 and TRBJ2-5; D is uncertain. The CDR3 sequence is 15 residues long. V was clipped by 1 base and J by 2 bases, with 11 bases between them. Germline-derived CDR1 and CDR2 are SGHTA and FQGNSA. CDR3 loop: CASSLGAALQETQYF. In DNA, the CDR3 is TGTGCCAGCAGCTTAGGGGCAGCGCTACAAGAGACCCAGTACTTC. The full variable domain, with the rest looked up from reference TRBV7-2 and TRBJ2-5, is GAGVSQSPSNKVTEKGKDVELRCDPISGHTALYWYRQSLGQGLEFLIYFQGNSAPDKSGLPSDRFSAERTGGSVSTLTIQRTQQEDSAVYLCASSLGAALQETQYFGPGTRLLVL.

This clone has a handful of counts. V gene TRBV6-5 combines with J gene TRBJ1-1; D perhaps matches TRBD1 (6 bases). Germline values: CDR1 MNHEY, CDR2 SVGAGI. The CDR3 covers 15 residues. Trimming cost V 5 bases and J 7 bases, with 20 bases left between them. CDR3 residues: CASSGQAGHQGEAFF. As DNA, the CDR3 is TGTGCCAGCAGTGGGCAGGCGGGACACCAAGGTGAAGCTTTCTTT.

The V call is TRBV4-2, the J call TRBJ2-3; 7 bases line up with TRBD1. Trimming at V came to 2 bases and at J to 4 bases, leaving 15 bases not matched to a gene. Looked up from germline, CDR1 is LGHNA and CDR2 is YNFKEQ. The CDR3 has 18 amino acids. CDR3 DNA: TGTGCCAGCAGCCAAAGGACAGGTTCTGTAGACTCTTCAGATACGCAGTATTTT. It translates to CASSQRTGSVDSSDTQYF.

The V and J genes are TRBV2 and TRBJ2-7; D perhaps matches TRBD2 (7 bases). Trimming left V 2 bases short and J 3 bases short, with 23 bases between. The germline CDR1 and CDR2 sequences are SNHLY and FYNNEI. The CDR3 spans 18 residues. CDR3 protein: CASSEPWSSLGGGYEQYF. The DNA of the CDR3 is TGTGCCAGCAGTGAACCCTGGAGTTCCTTAGGGGGGGGCTACGAGCAGTACTTC.

The V call is TRBV7-2, the J call TRBJ2-3, with D uncertain. CDR3 length: 16 residues. The germline CDR1 and CDR2 sequences are SGHTA and FQGNSA. The V end lost 5 bases, the J end lost 2 bases, and 17 bases lay between the germline ends. The CDR3 spells CASSPSLVSFTDTQYF. For the CDR3, the DNA is TGTGCCAGCAGCCCCTCCTTGGTGTCGTTCACAGATACGCAGTATTTT.

The J gene is TRBJ1-3, the V gene TRBV14; D is unresolved. CDR1 is SGHDN, CDR2 FVKESK, per germline. V gave up 0 bases and J gave up 0 bases, with 12 bases separating them. The CDR3 contains 17 residues. CDR3 sequence (DNA): TGTGCCAGCAGCCAAGATCGGCGGCCGATCTCTGGAAACACCATATATTTT. The encoded protein is CASSQDRRPISGNTIYF.

The chain employs TRBV5-1 and TRBJ2-1, with TRBD2 identical over 12 bases. The CDR3 sequence is 18 residues long. Germline lookup yields CDR1 SGHRS and CDR2 YFSETQ. V lost 0 bases and J lost 4; bases outside the gene matches: 8. The CDR3, as DNA: TGCGCCAGCAGCTTGGGGCTAGCGGGAGGGACATTATACAATGAGCAGTTCTTC. It encodes CASSLGLAGGTLYNEQFF.

The chain carries TRBV5-1 and TRBJ1-1, with a weak D call TRBD1 (5 bases). Trimming left V 0 bases short and J 6 bases short, with 9 bases between. The CDR3 has 13 amino acids. The germline gives CDR1 SGHRS, CDR2 YFSETQ. The CDR3 nucleotides read TGCGCCAGCAGCTTGGGAGGGGCACCTGAAGCTTTCTTT. It encodes CASSLGGAPEAFF.

The chain couples TRBV4-2 to TRBJ1-1; D remains ambiguous. The germline V gene has CDR1 LGHNA and CDR2 YNFKEQ. CDR3 length equals 17 residues. Trimming pared 4 bases from V and 3 bases from J, leaving 21 bases between. The CDR3 DNA follows: TGTGCCAGCAGCCCCCGCGGTGCGGGTCTGGATTACACTGAAGCTTTCTTT. Amino acids: CASSPRGAGLDYTEAFF.